This is a list of T cell receptor beta chains from one sample in a study of T cell changes during pregnancy in multiple sclerosis. Assay used: immunoSEQ multiplex PCR; TCRdb lists only in-frame clones, some missing. The top ten clones hold around 0.96% of a sample with 75,000 to 95,000 clones, around 89% of them seen once. Sequenced material: peripheral blood, taken in the first trimester of pregnancy. The receptor set was obtained from a female donor in good health, enrolled as a control in a pregnancy study. Each CDR3 is given with its conserved first and last residue. A D gene is named only where the DNA matches it firmly. Clone size is stated in some rows and not others, as once, few, many or a class when expanded.

clone size	J gene	D gene	V gene	CDR3 protein	CDR3 DNA
-	TRBJ2-3	TRBD2	TRBV5-1	CASSLASGTTDTQYF	TGCGCCAGCAGCTTGGCTAGCGGGACCACAGATACGCAGTATTTT
-	TRBJ1-6	TRBD1	TRBV5-6	CASSPTGVTYNSPLHF	TGTGCCAGCAGCCCAACAGGGGTAACCTATAATTCACCCCTCCACTTT
once	TRBJ1-2	-	TRBV13	CASSNYDRNYGYTF	TGTGCCAGCAGCAACTATGACAGGAACTATGGCTACACCTTC
-	TRBJ1-2	TRBD1	TRBV18	CASSPQSGGDRANYGYTF	TGTGCCAGCTCACCTCAATCTGGAGGGGACAGAGCTAACTATGGCTACACCTTC
-	TRBJ2-5	TRBD1	TRBV5-4	CASSTRTGGGETQYF	TGTGCCAGCAGCACACGTACAGGGGGCGGTGAGACCCAGTACTTC
-	TRBJ2-2	-	TRBV7-9	CASSAGRGAAGELFF	TGTGCCAGCAGCGCGGGGAGGGGGGCCGCCGGGGAGCTGTTTTTT
-	TRBJ2-2	TRBD1	TRBV5-1	CASSPLGGQGNTGELFF	TGCGCCAGCAGCCCTCTCGGGGGACAGGGAAACACCGGGGAGCTGTTTTTT
-	TRBJ2-2	TRBD1	TRBV7-9	CASSPGTGGATGELFF	TGTGCCAGCAGCCCCGGGACAGGGGGCGCTACCGGGGAGCTGTTTTTT
-	TRBJ1-3	-	TRBV5-1	CASSPQSSGNTIYF	TGCGCCAGCAGTCCCCAGTCCTCTGGAAACACCATATATTTT
-	TRBJ1-2	-	TRBV11-2	CASSLNSGLHTF	TGTGCCAGCAGCTTAAACTCAGGGCTCCACACCTTC
once	TRBJ2-5	TRBD1	TRBV5-6	CASRRTWGQLTQGETQYF	TGTGCCAGCAGGAGAACCTGGGGACAGCTGACCCAGGGAGAGACCCAGTACTTC
-	TRBJ1-2	-	TRBV4-1	CASSQAWSYGYTF	TGCGCCAGCAGCCAAGCCTGGAGCTATGGCTACACCTTC
-	TRBJ1-3	-	TRBV9	CASSVDRRGLGNTIYF	TGTGCCAGCAGCGTAGATCGTCGGGGACTTGGAAACACCATATATTTT
-	TRBJ1-2	TRBD1	TRBV5-1	CASSSPQTGGYGYTF	TGCGCCAGCAGCTCACCCCAGACAGGGGGCTATGGCTACACCTTC
-	TRBJ2-1	-	TRBV5-6	CASSFAEEQFF	TGTGCCAGCAGCTTCGCGGAAGAGCAGTTCTTC
-	TRBJ2-3	-	TRBV11-2	CASSLDTGRARDTQYF	TGTGCCAGCAGCTTAGATACTGGCAGGGCCCGAGATACGCAGTATTTT
-	TRBJ2-7	TRBD2	TRBV30	CAWTIRLAGPYEQYF	TGTGCCTGGACCATCAGACTAGCGGGACCCTACGAGCAGTACTTC
-	TRBJ2-5	-	TRBV19	CASSADRGETQYF	TGTGCCAGTAGTGCTGACCGGGGGGAGACCCAGTACTTC
-	TRBJ2-1	-	TRBV11-2	CASRSGGNEQFF	TGTGCCAGCAGATCAGGAGGCAATGAGCAGTTCTTC
once	TRBJ2-3	TRBD1	TRBV30	CAFLPRDRVADTQYF	TGTGCCTTCCTTCCCCGGGACAGGGTGGCAGATACGCAGTATTTT
once	TRBJ2-4	-	TRBV19	CASSIEGHKNIQYF	TGTGCCAGTAGTATAGAGGGGCACAAAAACATTCAGTACTTC
-	TRBJ1-1	-	TRBV5-6	CASSLTQSNTEAFF	TGTGCCAGCAGCTTGACACAATCAAACACTGAAGCTTTCTTT
-	TRBJ2-1	TRBD2	TRBV6-6	CASSYSGLASNEQFF	TGTGCCAGCAGTTACTCGGGACTAGCGTCGAATGAGCAGTTCTTC
-	TRBJ1-1	-	TRBV6-6	CASSYSGQGQTEAFF	TGTGCCAGCAGTTACTCTGGGCAGGGTCAAACTGAAGCTTTCTTT
-	TRBJ2-7	TRBD1	TRBV7-2	CASSLRTGWVEQYF	TGTGCCAGCAGCCTCCGGACAGGATGGGTCGAGCAGTACTTC
-	TRBJ2-7	-	TRBV5-1	CASSLGPDRSYEQYF	TGCGCCAGCAGCTTGGGACCGGACAGATCCTACGAGCAGTACTTC
-	TRBJ2-1	TRBD2	TRBV4-1	CASSPTSGYNEQFF	TGCGCCAGCAGTCCAACTAGCGGTTACAATGAGCAGTTCTTC
-	TRBJ1-5	TRBD1	TRBV15	CATSRNFWDSSNQPQHF	TGTGCCACCAGCAGAAACTTTTGGGACAGTTCTAATCAGCCCCAGCATTTT
-	TRBJ2-3	TRBD2	TRBV7-9	CASSFPGVPAGGPDTQYF	TGTGCCAGCAGCTTCCCGGGGGTCCCAGCGGGAGGGCCGGATACGCAGTATTTT
-	TRBJ1-2	-	TRBV30	CACSAGLGYGYTF	TGTGCCTGTTCAGCAGGGTTGGGCTATGGCTACACCTTC
-	TRBJ2-7	-	TRBV19	CASSRPRQGNYEQYF	TGTGCCAGTAGTAGGCCGAGGCAGGGGAACTACGAGCAGTACTTC
-	TRBJ1-2	-	TRBV19	CASEIQAGSGLYGYTF	TGTGCCAGCGAAATACAGGCCGGGTCCGGGCTCTATGGCTACACCTTC
-	TRBJ2-3	-	TRBV2	CASSELGRTDTQYF	TGTGCCAGCAGTGAACTCGGGAGAACGGATACGCAGTATTTT
-	TRBJ2-3	-	TRBV6-5	CASSPLERDTDTQYF	TGTGCCAGCAGTCCCCTGGAGCGCGACACAGATACGCAGTATTTT
-	TRBJ1-5	TRBD1	TRBV7-9	CASSLDRGGRQPQHF	TGTGCCAGCAGCTTAGACAGGGGAGGCCGTCAGCCCCAGCATTTT
-	TRBJ1-5	-	TRBV7-6	CASSSERSARLFSNQPQHF	TGTGCCAGCAGCTCTGAACGCAGTGCGAGACTTTTTAGCAATCAGCCCCAGCATTTT
-	TRBJ1-4	TRBD1	TRBV18	CASSTDRGNEKLFF	TGTGCCAGCTCCACGGACAGGGGGAATGAAAAACTGTTTTTT
-	TRBJ1-6	-	TRBV19	CASSISGSDSPLHF	TGTGCCAGTAGTATATCGGGGAGCGATTCACCCCTCCACTTT
few	TRBJ1-6	-	TRBV7-2	CASTRIGNSPLHF	TGTGCCAGCACCCGTATCGGTAATTCACCCCTCCACTTT
-	TRBJ2-5	TRBD1	TRBV5-1	CASTGTGGNPYQETQYF	TGCGCCAGCACCGGGACAGGGGGCAATCCGTACCAAGAGACCCAGTACTTC
-	TRBJ1-1	-	TRBV28	CASSFNRNTEAFF	TGTGCCAGCAGTTTTAACAGGAACACTGAAGCTTTCTTT
-	TRBJ2-3	TRBD2	TRBV9	CASSPRTSGVSTDTQYF	TGTGCCAGCAGCCCCCGGACTAGCGGGGTTAGCACAGATACGCAGTATTTT
-	TRBJ1-4	-	TRBV7-9	CASSLAGRDEKLFF	TGTGCCAGCAGCTTAGCAGGGAGAGATGAAAAACTGTTTTTT
-	TRBJ1-2	TRBD1	TRBV7-2	CASSLETGRATLRSLGYTF	TGTGCCAGCAGCTTAGAGACAGGGAGAGCTACTCTTCGATCCCTTGGCTACACCTTC
-	TRBJ2-5	TRBD1	TRBV7-7	CASSLPDRQETQYF	TGTGCTAGCAGCTTACCGGACAGGCAAGAGACCCAGTACTTC
-	TRBJ1-4	-	TRBV19	CASSTAGASRGQLFF	TGTGCCAGTAGTACCGCGGGGGCATCGAGAGGGCAACTGTTTTTT